A single sample gave rise to the 23 T cell receptor beta chains below, sequenced in a study of regulatory T cells in long-lasting Graves disease. Indicated time point: newly diagnosed GD, antithyroid drugs for less than 3 months. Extracted RNA from PBMCs served as the source of the TCR library. To make TCR beta libraries, researchers used iRepertoire HTBI primers and Arm-PCR of CDR3 regions. Via MiXCR, TCRdb re-called the multiplex PCR reads, giving one row per CDR3 protein. The table records around 480,000 distinct CDR3 sequences, 15% to 20% of them present only once. This sample also appeared in a second study, on T cells in Graves' hyperthyroidism and ophthalmopathy.

The starting material was peripheral blood mononuclear cells (PBMCs), obtained at new diagnosis, from a patient treated with antithyroid drugs. Receptor source: a man aged 40-50 years with Graves disease.

This clonotype was observed many times. The chain uses TRBV6-9 and TRBJ2-5; D is undetermined. The V gene's germline CDR1 is MNHGY and CDR2 SVAAGI. The CDR3 totals 15 residues. V lost 3 bases to trimming and J lost 3 bases, with 14 bases between them. The chain's CDR3 is CASSYSKNREETQYF. CDR3 DNA sequence: TGTGCCAGCAGTTACTCGAAAAACAGAGAAGAGACCCAGTACTTC.

This clonotype was seen a handful of times. The chain joins TRBV2 to TRBJ2-5; 11 positions match TRBD2. The CDR3 spans 19 residues. The V gene end was trimmed by 3 bases and the J gene end by 5 bases; junction bases not matched to a gene: 17. Germline CDR1 and CDR2: SNHLY and FYNNEI. CDR3 residues: CASSDLPGLAAGSGETQYF. The CDR3 bases are TGTGCCAGCAGTGACTTACCGGGACTAGCGGCAGGGTCAGGCGAGACCCAGTACTTC.

On this clonotype: At one end, the junction sequence differs from germline, possibly due to a read error. In DNA form, the CDR3 reads TGCAGCGCAGACGGAATTCTTAGCACAGATACGCGGTATTTT. Translated, it gives CSADGILSTDTRYF. This chain connects TRBV29-1 to TRBJ2-3, with unresolved D. CDR3 length: 14 residues. Germline CDR1 is SQVTM and CDR2 is ANQGSEA.

Concerning this clonotype: Being one base from a much bigger clone, this may be a read error. The chain combines TRBV18 with TRBJ2-1, with D perhaps TRBD2 (5 bases). Trimming cost V 6 bases and J 10 bases, with 16 bases left between them. CDR1 and CDR2 (germline): KGHSH, LQKENI. The CDR3 consists of 13 residues. The CDR3 DNA reads as TGTGCCAGCTCGGACTTTACAGCCTACGAGCAGTTCTTC. It encodes CASSDFTAYEQFF.

This clonotype came up many times. V gene TRBV2 combines with J gene TRBJ2-7; unclear D gene. This CDR3 is 13 amino acids long. Deletions cut 4 bases from V and 3 bases from J, with 10 bases between. Per germline, CDR1 SNHLY and CDR2 FYNNEI. The chain's CDR3 is CASSGGAGYEQYF. CDR3 nucleotide sequence: TGTGCCAGCAGTGGTGGAGCAGGCTACGAGCAGTACTTC.

This clonotype was detected many times. The chain couples TRBV28 to TRBJ1-5; perhaps TRBD1 as D (5 bases). V was pared by 6 bases and J by 3 bases, with 21 bases between. Germline V lookup: CDR1 MDHEN, CDR2 SYDVKM. The CDR3 sequence is 17 residues long. The CDR3 DNA reads as TGTGCCAGCAGACCCGGGGCGTCGAAATTTTCCAATCAGCCCCAGCATTTT. It is translated as CASRPGASKFSNQPQHF.

This chain uses TRBV15 with TRBJ2-1, with D perhaps matching TRBD1 or TRBD2 (5 bases each). Between the trimmed V and J ends, which lost 8 bases and 7 bases, there was a span of 12 bases. Per the germline V gene, CDR1 is LNHNV and CDR2 is YYDKDF (reference sequence). CDR3 length equals 12 residues. The CDR3 DNA follows: TGTGCCACCGGGACCCAACGAAATGAGCAGTTCTTC. This encodes CATGTQRNEQFF.

This clonotype was observed many times. This rearrangement joins TRBV27 to TRBJ2-5; a weak D match, TRBD1 (6 bases). With 6 bases removed from V and 1 base from J, the gap between germline ends came to 12 bases. The V gene's germline CDR1 is MNHEY and CDR2 SMNVEV (reference sequence). The length of the CDR3 is 14 residues. The CDR3 bases are TGTGCCAGCAGCCTCGACAGGATCCAAGAGACCCAGTACTTC. This encodes CASSLDRIQETQYF.

Notes on this clonotype: A much larger clone differs by one base, so this may be a read error. The V and J genes are TRBV2 and TRBJ2-5, with a possible D match to TRBD2 (5 bases). V was clipped by 6 bases and J by 5 bases, with 16 bases between them. This CDR3 has 14 residues. CDR1 is SNHLY, CDR2 FYNNEI, per germline. CDR3 DNA sequence: TGTGCCAGCAGCTCCGGGGTGTTCGGGGAGACCCAGTACTTC. This gives the protein CASSSGVFGETQYF. Full variable domain (rest looked up from reference TRBV2 and TRBJ2-5): EPEVTQTPSHQVTQMGQEVILRCVPISNHLYFYWYRQILGQKVEFLVSFYNNEISEKSEIFDDQFSVERPDGSNFTLKIRSTKLEDSAMYFCASSSGVFGETQYFGPGTRLLVL.

The table lists this clonotype with a few counts. The chain links TRBV7-9 to TRBJ1-2, with D uncertain. Germline V gene sequence: CDR1 SEHNR, CDR2 FQNEAQ (reference sequence). The CDR3 has 11 amino acids. The V gene lost 9 bases and the J gene lost 4 bases, with 9 bases spanning the gap. CDR3 amino acids: CASGQSYGYTF. CDR3 DNA: TGTGCCAGTGGGCAGAGCTATGGCTACACCTTC.

This clonotype came up many times. The V and J genes are TRBV20-1 and TRBJ2-7, with 11 bases that match TRBD2. The CDR3 sequence is 16 residues long. The germline CDR1 and CDR2 sequences are DFQATT and SNEGSKA (reference sequence). J gave up 0 bases and V 7 bases, and 11 bases lay outside the gene matches. DNA for the CDR3: TGCAGTGGGTCCCCTTTACTAGCGGGAGACTCCTACGAGCAGTACTTC. This encodes CSGSPLLAGDSYEQYF.

This clonotype has more than one count but fewer than ten. V and J are TRBV14 and TRBJ1-2, with TRBD1 identical over 9 bases. CDR1 and CDR2 (germline): SGHDN, FVKESK. J gave up 8 bases and V 4 bases, and 8 bases lay outside the gene matches. The CDR3 has 14 residues. The DNA of the CDR3 is TGTGCCAGCAGCCTAAAACAGACAGGGGGAGGCTACACCTTC. This sequence encodes CASSLKQTGGGYTF. Full variable domain (missing parts from reference TRBV14 and TRBJ1-2): EAGVTQFPSHSVIEKGQTVTLRCDPISGHDNLYWYRRVMGKEIKFLLHFVKESKQDESGMPNNRFLAERTGGTYSTLKVQPAELEDSGVYFCASSLKQTGGGYTFGSGTRLTVV.

This clonotype was seen repeatedly, ten times or more. The rearrangement joins TRBV5-5 to TRBJ2-1, with D hard to call. This CDR3 is built from 14 residues. Per the germline V gene, CDR1 is SGHKS and CDR2 is YYEKEE (reference sequence). The V and J ends lost 2 bases and 9 bases respectively, with 15 bases between them. CDR3 DNA: TGTGCCAGCAGCTTTGGGTCCTCGGTAGGTGAGCAGTTCTTC. This encodes CASSFGSSVGEQFF.

This clonotype occurred many times. The rearrangement joins TRBV12-3 or TRBV12-4 to TRBJ1-6; TRBD1 agrees at 7 bases. The trim removed 5 bases at V and 3 bases at J, leaving 4 bases unmatched. The CDR3 covers 15 residues. CDR3 sequence: CASSPTGVYNSPLHF. CDR3 nucleotide sequence: TGTGCCAGCAGTCCCACAGGGGTCTATAATTCACCCCTCCACTTT.

V and J are TRBV28 and TRBJ1-4, with 7 bases aligning to TRBD1. Germline V gene sequence: CDR1 MDHEN, CDR2 SYDVKM. The length of the CDR3 is 13 residues. Trimming at V came to 6 bases and at J to 8 bases, leaving 6 bases not matched to a gene. The CDR3 DNA follows: TGTGCCAGCAGACAAACAGGGGCCGAAAAACTGTTTTTT. As protein: CASRQTGAEKLFF.

A few counts support this clonotype. The chain carries TRBV7-9 and TRBJ2-1, with 8 bases fitting TRBD2. CDR3 size: 16 residues. Trimming removed 6 bases from V and 0 bases from J; junction bases left unmatched: 7. Germline CDR1 SEHNR, CDR2 FQNEAQ (reference sequence). CDR3 residues: CASSRLAGSSYNEQFF. CDR3 coding DNA: TGTGCCAGCAGTCGTCTAGCGGGCAGCTCCTACAATGAGCAGTTCTTC.

This clonotype has at least ten counts. The chain carries TRBV5-1 and TRBJ2-3, with D perhaps TRBD1 (6 bases). Germline V gene data show CDR1 as SGHRS and CDR2 as YFSETQ. The germline V and J ends were trimmed by 4 bases and 10 bases, with 19 bases remaining between them. The CDR3 is made up of 14 amino acids. The CDR3 DNA reads as TGCGCCAGCAGCCTTTGGACCTCTGAGGGGGCGCAGTATTTT. It specifies CASSLWTSEGAQYF.

This clonotype came up many times. The chain joins TRBV20-1 to TRBJ2-5; TRBD2 matches at 15 bases. This CDR3 spans 16 amino acids. The trim removed 6 bases at V and 4 bases at J, leaving 9 bases unmatched. Germline CDR1 reads DFQATT; CDR2 reads SNEGSKA (reference sequence). The CDR3, as DNA: TGCAGTGCCTCCGGGACTAGCGGGAGGAATTTAGAGACCCAGTACTTC. It is translated as CSASGTSGRNLETQYF.

This clonotype was seen ten or more times. The chain joins TRBV24-1 to TRBJ2-2; D is perhaps TRBD1 (5 bases). CDR1 and CDR2 from the germline V gene are KGHDR and SFDVKD. The CDR3 consists of 15 residues. Between the trimmed V and J ends, which lost 3 bases and 4 bases, there was a span of 11 bases. The CDR3 DNA reads TGTGCCACCAGTGATCCTGGACACCTCACCGGGGAGCTGTTTTTT. Its translation is CATSDPGHLTGELFF.

Written as DNA, the CDR3 is TGCAGTGCTAGAAGGGCAGGGTTCAATGAAAAACTGTTTTTT. Protein product: CSARRAGFNEKLFF. The chain uses TRBV20-1 and TRBJ1-4; perhaps TRBD1 as D (5 bases). Germline V lookup: CDR1 DFQATT, CDR2 SNEGSKA (reference sequence). The V gene lost 2 bases and the J gene lost 5 bases, with 12 bases spanning the gap. This CDR3 spans 14 amino acids.

The sample holds a few counts of this clonotype. The chain links TRBV2 to TRBJ2-4; D gene ambiguous. The CDR3 has 13 amino acids. V was pared by 7 bases and J by 7 bases, with 14 bases between. Looked up from germline, CDR1 is SNHLY and CDR2 is FYNNEI. The CDR3 DNA follows: TGTGCCAGCACCCTCTTCGGGCCTAACATTCAGTACTTC. Protein product: CASTLFGPNIQYF.

The V call is TRBV5-1, the J call TRBJ1-2; perhaps TRBD1 as D (5 bases). Trimming pared 0 bases from V and 4 bases from J, leaving 10 bases between. The CDR3 is made up of 14 amino acids. CDR1 is SGHRS and CDR2 is YFSETQ in the germline V gene. The DNA for the CDR3 is TGCGCCAGCAGCTTGGATGGGGGTGGCTATGGCTACACCTTC. Protein: CASSLDGGGYGYTF. Together with reference TRBV5-1 and TRBJ1-2, the CDR3 gives the full variable domain: KAGVTQTPRYLIKTRGQQVTLSCSPISGHRSVSWYQQTPGQGLQFLFEYFSETQRNKGNFPGRFSGRQFSNSRSEMNVSTLELGDSALYLCASSLDGGGYGYTFGSGTRLTVV.

The sample holds many counts of this clonotype. The chain uses TRBV6-1 and TRBJ2-7; D is uncertain. This CDR3 has 15 residues. CDR1 MNHNS and CDR2 SASEGT come from the germline V gene. Trimming cost V 5 bases and J 3 bases, with 17 bases left between them. This CDR3 reads CASSPRRGADYEQYF. The CDR3 nucleotides are TGTGCCAGCAGTCCCCGCCGAGGAGCCGACTACGAGCAGTACTTC.